These 17 T cell receptor beta chains came from one sample sequenced in a study of monozygotic twins with inflammatory bowel disease. TCRdb reprocessed the 5' RACE reads and keeps a single row for each CDR3 protein, giving no DNA. The sample yields roughly 140,000 distinct CDR3 sequences, of which the top ten take up less than 3%. The specimen was blood. Receptors originate from a human donor with ulcerative colitis or Crohn's disease, or a healthy co-twin of an affected twin (not recorded which).

This chain links TRBV27 with TRBJ2-2; TCRdb proposes TRBD1, but this gene call is untestable without DNA. In germline, CDR1 is MNHEY, CDR2 SMNVEV (reference sequence). There are 15 residues in the CDR3. The CDR3 here is CASSYRGGVPGELFF.

This chain links TRBV15 with TRBJ1-5. The CDR3 has 15 residues. Germline-derived CDR1 and CDR2 are LNHNV and YYDKDF (reference sequence). The CDR3 here is CATSRDLTINQPQHF.

The CDR3 loop reads CASSPGGNEQFF. The chain is built from TRBV7-3 and TRBJ2-1; TCRdb's D call, TRBD1, is unchecked because there is no DNA. CDR1 is SGHTA, CDR2 FQGTGA, per germline. The CDR3 has 12 residues.

This chain connects TRBV3-1 to TRBJ2-1; the TRBD1 assignment by TCRdb is unverifiable without DNA. Germline assignment: CDR1 LGHDT and CDR2 YNNKEL (reference sequence). The CDR3 extends over 13 amino acids. CDR3 residues: CASSRQGGNEQFF.

The chain joins TRBV7-4 to TRBJ2-7; no DNA is available, so the TRBD1 call from TCRdb remains unchecked. Germline CDR1 and CDR2: SGHVT and SQSDAQ. The CDR3 is made up of 13 amino acids. The CDR3 region is CASSLRGIWEQYF.

The rearrangement links TRBV6-5 to TRBJ2-1; TCRdb indicates TRBD2, and absent DNA this call remains unverified. This CDR3 is 15 amino acids long. Looked up from germline, CDR1 is MNHEY and CDR2 is SVGAGI. CDR3 protein: CASSYSALAGEEQFF.

The V and J genes are TRBV11-2 and TRBJ1-1. CDR1 is SGHAT, CDR2 FQNNGV, per germline. This CDR3 spans 15 amino acids. CDR3 in amino acids: CASSLRFLGNTEAFF.

V is TRBV9 and J is TRBJ2-2; absent DNA, TCRdb's TRBD1 call cannot be checked. This CDR3 is built from 17 residues. Germline CDR1 is SGDLS and CDR2 is YYNGEE. CDR3 amino acids: CASSVAVRQANTGELFF.

J is TRBJ1-1 and V is TRBV12-3 or TRBV12-4; there is no DNA to check the TCRdb D call of TRBD1. This CDR3 region has 15 residues. The CDR3 reads CASSSTGRKNTEAFF.

The J gene is TRBJ2-1, the V gene TRBV27; TCRdb gives TRBD1 as the D gene, but with no DNA this cannot be confirmed. CDR1 is MNHEY and CDR2 is SMNVEV in the germline V gene (reference sequence). This CDR3 is 16 amino acids long. This CDR3 reads CASSFQQGSRGYEQFF.

This chain links TRBV5-1 with TRBJ1-5; the TRBD1 assignment by TCRdb is unverifiable without DNA. The CDR3 sequence is 14 residues long. Looked up from germline, CDR1 is SGHRS and CDR2 is YFSETQ. CDR3 region: CASSLGGGRQPQHF.

The genes are TRBV5-1 and TRBJ2-7; TCRdb gives TRBD1 as the D gene, but with no DNA this cannot be confirmed. The CDR3 is 17 amino acids. From germline, CDR1 is SGHRS and CDR2 YFSETQ. The chain's CDR3 is CASSLGYRGSIGHEQYF. Full variable domain (rest looked up from reference TRBV5-1 and TRBJ2-7): KAGVTQTPRYLIKTRGQQVTLSCSPISGHRSVSWYQQTPGQGLQFLFEYFSETQRNKGNFPGRFSGRQFSNSRSEMNVSTLELGDSALYLCASSLGYRGSIGHEQYFGPGTRLTVT.

The V gene is TRBV20-1, the J gene TRBJ1-1; the D gene TCRdb calls, TRBD1, cannot be checked with no DNA. CDR1 and CDR2 (germline): DFQATT, SNEGSKA (reference sequence). The CDR3 extends over 16 amino acids. CDR3 loop: CSARVPGRTGNTEAFF.

The gene calls are TRBV20-1 and TRBJ2-5. CDR1 and CDR2 from the germline V gene are DFQATT and SNEGSKA (reference sequence). The CDR3 sequence is 11 residues long. The CDR3 spells CSAAEEETQYF.

The chain employs TRBV7-2 and TRBJ1-1. Germline V lookup: CDR1 SGHTA, CDR2 FQGNSA. The CDR3 is made up of 13 amino acids. CDR3 region: CASSPVGGGLAFF. Combining the CDR3 with reference TRBV7-2 and TRBJ1-1 gives the whole variable domain GAGVSQSPSNKVTEKGKDVELRCDPISGHTALYWYRQSLGQGLEFLIYFQGNSAPDKSGLPSDRFSAERTGGSVSTLTIQRTQQEDSAVYLCASSPVGGGLAFFGQGTRLTVV.

The chain uses TRBV25-1 and TRBJ2-5; TCRdb reports TRBD2, a call that lacks DNA to check it against. The CDR3 consists of 11 residues. Germline lookup yields CDR1 MGHDK and CDR2 SYGVNS. This CDR3 is CASSDREGQYF.

The chain uses TRBV11-3 and TRBJ2-2. The CDR3 has 15 amino acids. Germline CDR1 is SGHNT and CDR2 is YENEEA. CDR3 in amino acids: CASGRGTVNTGELFF.